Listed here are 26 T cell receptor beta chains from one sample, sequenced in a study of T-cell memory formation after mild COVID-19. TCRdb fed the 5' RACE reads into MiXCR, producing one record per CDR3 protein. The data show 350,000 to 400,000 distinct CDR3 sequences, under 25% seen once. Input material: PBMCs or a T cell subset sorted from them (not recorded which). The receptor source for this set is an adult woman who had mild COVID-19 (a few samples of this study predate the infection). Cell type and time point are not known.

Written as DNA, the CDR3 is TGTGCCAGCAGCCCCATGGGTGCGAGCGGGGGTTCCTACGAGCAGTACTTC. Translation gives CASSPMGASGGSYEQYF. The chain carries TRBV7-3 and TRBJ2-7, with TRBD2 matching over 8 bases. With 5 bases clipped from V and 1 base from J, the junction kept 13 bases outside the gene matches. The CDR3 contains 17 residues. Germline loops: CDR1 SGHTA, CDR2 FQGTGA. The full variable domain, in which reference TRBV7-3 and TRBJ2-7 provide the parts outside the CDR3, is GAGVSQTPSNKVTEKGKYVELRCDPISGHTALYWYRQSLGQGPEFLIYFQGTGAADDSGLPNDRFFAVRPEGSVSTLKIQRTERGDSAVYLCASSPMGASGGSYEQYFGPGTRLTVT.

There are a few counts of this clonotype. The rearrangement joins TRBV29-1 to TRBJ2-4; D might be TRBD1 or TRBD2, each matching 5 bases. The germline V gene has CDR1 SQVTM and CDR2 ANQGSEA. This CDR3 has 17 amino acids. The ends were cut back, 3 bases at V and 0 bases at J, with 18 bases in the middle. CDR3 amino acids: CSVDGARVDLAKNIQYF. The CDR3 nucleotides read TGCAGCGTTGATGGGGCGAGGGTCGACCTAGCCAAAAACATTCAGTACTTC.

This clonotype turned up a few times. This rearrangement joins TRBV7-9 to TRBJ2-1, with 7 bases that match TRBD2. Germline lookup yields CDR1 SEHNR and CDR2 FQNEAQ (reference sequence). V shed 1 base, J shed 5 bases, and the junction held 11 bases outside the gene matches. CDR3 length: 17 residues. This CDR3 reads CASSLDFGASGDNEQFF. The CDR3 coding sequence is TGTGCCAGCAGCTTAGACTTCGGGGCTAGCGGAGACAATGAGCAGTTCTTC.

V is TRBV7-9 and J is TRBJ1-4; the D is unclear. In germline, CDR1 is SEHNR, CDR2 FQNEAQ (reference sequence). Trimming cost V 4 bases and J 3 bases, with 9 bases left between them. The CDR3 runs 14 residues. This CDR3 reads CASSSGPSNEKLFF. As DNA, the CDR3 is TGTGCCAGCAGCTCCGGGCCATCTAATGAAAAACTGTTTTTT.

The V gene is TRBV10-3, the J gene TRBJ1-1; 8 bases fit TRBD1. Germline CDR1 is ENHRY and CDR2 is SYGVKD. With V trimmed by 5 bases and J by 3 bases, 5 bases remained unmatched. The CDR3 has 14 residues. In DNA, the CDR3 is TGTGCCATCAGTTTCCAGGGGGCAGACACTGAAGCTTTCTTT. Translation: CAISFQGADTEAFF.

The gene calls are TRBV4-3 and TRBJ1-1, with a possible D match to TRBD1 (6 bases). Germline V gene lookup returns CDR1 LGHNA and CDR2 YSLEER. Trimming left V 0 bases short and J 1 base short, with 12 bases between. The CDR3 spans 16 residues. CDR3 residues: CASSQDQNRENTEAFF. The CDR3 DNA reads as TGCGCCAGCAGCCAAGATCAAAACAGGGAGAACACTGAAGCTTTCTTT.

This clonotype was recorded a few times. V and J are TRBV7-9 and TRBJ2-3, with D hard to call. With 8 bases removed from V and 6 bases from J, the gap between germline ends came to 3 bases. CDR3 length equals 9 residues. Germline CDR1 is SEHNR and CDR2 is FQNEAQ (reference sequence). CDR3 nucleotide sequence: TGTGCCAGCGGTGATACGCAGTATTTT. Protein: CASGDTQYF.

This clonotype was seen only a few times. The CDR3 is CATLAGGSADTQYF. The CDR3 DNA follows: TGTGCCACCTTAGCGGGGGGCAGCGCAGATACGCAGTATTTT. This chain joins TRBV12-3 or TRBV12-4 and TRBJ2-3, with TRBD2 matching 10 bases. The CDR3 consists of 14 residues. V trimming: 10 bases; J trimming: 4 bases; junction bases outside the gene matches: 8.

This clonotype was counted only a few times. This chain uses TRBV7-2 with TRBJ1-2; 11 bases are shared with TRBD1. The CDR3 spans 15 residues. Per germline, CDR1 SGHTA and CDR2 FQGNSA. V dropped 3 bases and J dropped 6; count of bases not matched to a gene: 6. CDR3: CASSFGQGAVNGYTF. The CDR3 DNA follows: TGTGCCAGCAGCTTCGGACAGGGGGCTGTCAATGGCTACACCTTC.

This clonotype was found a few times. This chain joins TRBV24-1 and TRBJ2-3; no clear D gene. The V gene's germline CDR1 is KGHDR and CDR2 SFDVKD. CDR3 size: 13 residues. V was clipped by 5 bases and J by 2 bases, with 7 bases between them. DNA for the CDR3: TGTGCCACCAGTGGCGGCGCCACAGATACGCAGTATTTT. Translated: CATSGGATDTQYF.

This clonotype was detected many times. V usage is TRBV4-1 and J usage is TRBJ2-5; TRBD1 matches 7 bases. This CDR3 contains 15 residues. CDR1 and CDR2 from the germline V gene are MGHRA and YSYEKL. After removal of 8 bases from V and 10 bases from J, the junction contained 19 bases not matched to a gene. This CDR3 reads CASARDGTAPLGQYF. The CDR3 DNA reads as TGCGCCAGCGCACGGGATGGGACAGCGCCCCTAGGCCAGTACTTC.

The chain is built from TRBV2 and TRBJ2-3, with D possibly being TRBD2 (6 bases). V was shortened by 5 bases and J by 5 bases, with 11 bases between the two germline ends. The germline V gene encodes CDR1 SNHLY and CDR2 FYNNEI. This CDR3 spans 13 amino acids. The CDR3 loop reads CASSPGRRDTQYF. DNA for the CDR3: TGTGCCAGCAGTCCCGGGAGAAGAGATACGCAGTATTTT.

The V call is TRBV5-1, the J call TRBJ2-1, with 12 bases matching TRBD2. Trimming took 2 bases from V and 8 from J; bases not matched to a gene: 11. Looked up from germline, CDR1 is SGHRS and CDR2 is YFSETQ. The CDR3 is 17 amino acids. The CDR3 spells CASSLRPSGGALYEQFF. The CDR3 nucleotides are TGCGCCAGCAGCTTAAGACCTAGCGGGGGGGCTCTCTATGAGCAGTTCTTC.

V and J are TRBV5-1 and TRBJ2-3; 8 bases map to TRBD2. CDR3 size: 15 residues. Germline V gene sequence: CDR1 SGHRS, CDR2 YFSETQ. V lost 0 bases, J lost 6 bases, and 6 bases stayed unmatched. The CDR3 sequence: CASSLESASGDTQYF. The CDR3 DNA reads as TGCGCCAGCAGCTTGGAATCGGCTAGCGGGGATACGCAGTATTTT.

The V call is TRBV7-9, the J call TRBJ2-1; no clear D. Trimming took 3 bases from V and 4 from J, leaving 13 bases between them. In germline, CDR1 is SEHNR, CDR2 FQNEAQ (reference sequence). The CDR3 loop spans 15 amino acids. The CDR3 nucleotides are TGTGCCAGCAGCTTCCCCCCTACGGAATACAATGAGCAGTTCTTC. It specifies CASSFPPTEYNEQFF.

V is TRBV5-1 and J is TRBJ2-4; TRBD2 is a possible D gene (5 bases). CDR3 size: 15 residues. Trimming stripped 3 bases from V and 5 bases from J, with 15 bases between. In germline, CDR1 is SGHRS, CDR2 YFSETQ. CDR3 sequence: CASSYLGEGQNIQYF. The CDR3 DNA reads TGCGCCAGCAGCTACCTAGGCGAGGGTCAAAACATTCAGTACTTC.

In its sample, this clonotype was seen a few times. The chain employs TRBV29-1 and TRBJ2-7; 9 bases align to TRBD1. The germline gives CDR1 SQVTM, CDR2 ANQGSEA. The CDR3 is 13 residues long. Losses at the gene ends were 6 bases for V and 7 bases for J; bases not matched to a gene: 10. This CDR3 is CSVTGTGRYEQYF. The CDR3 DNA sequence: TGCAGCGTCACCGGGACAGGGAGGTATGAGCAGTACTTC.

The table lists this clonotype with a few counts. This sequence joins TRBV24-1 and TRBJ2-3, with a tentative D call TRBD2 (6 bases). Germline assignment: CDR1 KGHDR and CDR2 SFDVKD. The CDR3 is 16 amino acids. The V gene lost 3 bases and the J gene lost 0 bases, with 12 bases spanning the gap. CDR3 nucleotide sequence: TGTGCCACCAGTGATCGAGAGGGGACTAGCACAGATACGCAGTATTTT. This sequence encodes CATSDREGTSTDTQYF.

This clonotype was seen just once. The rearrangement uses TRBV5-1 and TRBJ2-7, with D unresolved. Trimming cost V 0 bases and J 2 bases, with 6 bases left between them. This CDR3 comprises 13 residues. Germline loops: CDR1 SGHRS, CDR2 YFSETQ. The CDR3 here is CASSLDTAYEQYF. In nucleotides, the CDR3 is TGCGCCAGCAGCTTGGACACCGCCTACGAGCAGTACTTC.

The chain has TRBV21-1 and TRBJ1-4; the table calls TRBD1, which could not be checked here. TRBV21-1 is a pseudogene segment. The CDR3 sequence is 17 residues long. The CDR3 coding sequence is TGTGCCAGCACCCCGGAATTGCCGCGTTTAGATAATGAAAAACTGTTTTTT. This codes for CASTPELPRLDNEKLFF.

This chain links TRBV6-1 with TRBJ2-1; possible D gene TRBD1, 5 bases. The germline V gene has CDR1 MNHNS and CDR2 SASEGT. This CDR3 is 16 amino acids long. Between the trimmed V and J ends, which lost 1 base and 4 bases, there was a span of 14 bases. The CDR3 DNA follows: TGTGCCAGCAGTGAAGGACAGCCAAGGATGTACAATGAGCAGTTCTTC. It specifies CASSEGQPRMYNEQFF.

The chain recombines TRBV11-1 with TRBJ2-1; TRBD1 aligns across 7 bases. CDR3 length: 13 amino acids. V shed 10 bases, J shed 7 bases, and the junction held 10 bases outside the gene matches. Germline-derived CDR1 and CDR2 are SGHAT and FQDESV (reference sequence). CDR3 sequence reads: CAKTHPQGNEQFF. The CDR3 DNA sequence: TGTGCCAAGACGCACCCACAGGGGAATGAGCAGTTCTTC.

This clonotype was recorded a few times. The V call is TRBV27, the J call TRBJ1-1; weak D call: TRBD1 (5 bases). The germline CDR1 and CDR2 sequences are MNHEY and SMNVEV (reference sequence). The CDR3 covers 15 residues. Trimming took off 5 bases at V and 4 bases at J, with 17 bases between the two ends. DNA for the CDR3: TGTGCCAGCAGTCCTGGTTGGGGGGACGCCACTGAAGCTTTCTTT. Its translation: CASSPGWGDATEAFF.

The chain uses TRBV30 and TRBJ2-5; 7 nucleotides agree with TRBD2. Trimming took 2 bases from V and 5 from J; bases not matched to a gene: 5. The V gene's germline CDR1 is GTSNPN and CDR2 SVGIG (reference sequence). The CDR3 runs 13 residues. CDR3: CAWSTWGGETQYF. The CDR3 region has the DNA TGTGCCTGGAGTACCTGGGGAGGGGAGACCCAGTACTTC.

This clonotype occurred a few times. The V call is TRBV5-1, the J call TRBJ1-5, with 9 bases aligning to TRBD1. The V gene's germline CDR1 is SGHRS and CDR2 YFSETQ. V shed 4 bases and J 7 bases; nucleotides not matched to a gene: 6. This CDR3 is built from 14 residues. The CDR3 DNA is TGCGCCAGCAGCCCCGGGACAGGGAGACAGCCCCAGCATTTT. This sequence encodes CASSPGTGRQPQHF.

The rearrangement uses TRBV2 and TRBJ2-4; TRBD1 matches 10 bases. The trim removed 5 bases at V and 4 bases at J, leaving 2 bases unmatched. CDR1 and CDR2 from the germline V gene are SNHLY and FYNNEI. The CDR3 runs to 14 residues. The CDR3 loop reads CASSSGQGKNIQYF. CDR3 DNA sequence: TGTGCCAGCAGTTCGGGACAGGGGAAAAACATTCAGTACTTC.